The rows below give T cell receptor beta chains drawn from one sample of a study of blood T cell repertoires in COVID-19. Produced via immunoSEQ multiplex PCR; TCRdb's table is partial and in-frame only. The sample lists some 49,000 clones; about 92% were seen once. Source material: peripheral blood. These receptors were taken from a man aged 60 to 69 with COVID-19, enrolled during active disease. The CDR3 runs from the conserved cysteine through the conserved F or W. A D gene is named only where the DNA matches it firmly. A clone size is listed for some rows: how often the clone was seen (once, few, many), or a class if it is expanded.

NA | TRBD1 | 15 | TRBJ1-2 | TRBV3-1/TRBV3-2 | TGTGCCAGCAGCCCGGGACAGGGGGAAAACTATGGCTACACCTTC | CASSPGQGENYGYTF
NA | TRBD1 | 18 | TRBJ1-1 | TRBV24-1 | TGTGCCACCAGTGATGCACAGGACAGGGAAGTCCTTGGCACTGAAGCTTTCTTT | CATSDAQDREVLGTEAFF
NA | TRBD2 | 16 | TRBJ2-1 | TRBV4-1 | TGCGCCAGCAGCCAGCCGGGACGCGGGAGCTACAATGAGCAGTTCTTC | CASSQPGRGSYNEQFF
NA | NA | 17 | TRBJ2-6 | TRBV25-1 | TGTGCCAGCAGTGAACTGAACAGCCTCCCTGGGGCCAACGTCCTGACTTTC | CASSELNSLPGANVLTF
NA | TRBD1 | 15 | TRBJ1-2 | TRBV9 | TGTGCCAGCACGAAAGGGGGCGCCCCTAACTATGGCTACACCTTC | CASTKGGAPNYGYTF
NA | TRBD1 | 15 | TRBJ1-5 | TRBV27 | TGTGCCAGCAGTTTAACCACAGGGGGCAATCAGCCCCAGCATTTT | CASSLTTGGNQPQHF
NA | TRBD1 | 15 | TRBJ1-1 | TRBV3-1/TRBV3-2 | TGTGCCAGCAGCCAAACCGGGACAGGTAACACTGAAGCTTTCTTT | CASSQTGTGNTEAFF
once | TRBD1 | 17 | TRBJ2-7 | TRBV7-2 | TGTGCCAGCAGTCAAAAGAGAAGGAGACAGGGGGCGTACGAGCAGTACTTC | CASSQKRRRQGAYEQYF
NA | NA | 12 | TRBJ2-7 | TRBV28 | TGTGCCAGCAGTCCGCCGGGTCGCGAGCAGTACTTC | CASSPPGREQYF
NA | TRBD1 | 16 | TRBJ1-3 | TRBV28 | TGTGCCAGCAGTTTAAGGGGTCAGGGGGCGGGGAACACCATATATTTT | CASSLRGQGAGNTIYF
NA | TRBD2 | 16 | TRBJ2-7 | TRBV7-9 | TGTGCCAGCAGCCGAGGGAGTAGCGGGAGTCCCTACGAGCAGTACTTC | CASSRGSSGSPYEQYF
NA | NA | 14 | TRBJ2-7 | TRBV4-1 | TGCGCCAGCAGCCCGCAGGGAATACCCTACGAGCAGTACTTC | CASSPQGIPYEQYF
once | NA | 14 | TRBJ2-1 | TRBV2 | TGTGCCAGCAGTGGGGGGGGCCGATACAATGAGCAGTTCTTC | CASSGGGRYNEQFF
NA | TRBD1 | 15 | TRBJ1-6 | TRBV9 | TGTGCCAGCAGCGTAGCAGGGACAGGGGATTCACCCCTCCACTTT | CASSVAGTGDSPLHF
NA | TRBD2 | 15 | TRBJ2-1 | TRBV5-1 | TGCGCCAGCAGCTTGGGAGCGGGGGGGCCGTATGAGCAGTTCTTC | CASSLGAGGPYEQFF
NA | NA | 15 | TRBJ2-7 | TRBV4-1 | TGCGCCAGCAGCCATCTCGCCCGGGGTAACGACGAGCAGTACTTC | CASSHLARGNDEQYF
NA | NA | 12 | TRBJ2-1 | TRBV6-2/TRBV6-3 | TGTGCCAGCAGTTACCTTAGAAATGAGCAGTTCTTC | CASSYLRNEQFF
once | NA | 15 | TRBJ1-2 | TRBV14 | TGTGCCAGCAGCCAAGGCAACCGGGACATCTATGGCTACACCTTC | CASSQGNRDIYGYTF
NA | TRBD1 | 17 | TRBJ2-2 | TRBV3-1/TRBV3-2 | TGTGCCAGCAGCCAGGGGGTGGGACAGGGGGCCACCGGGGAGCTGTTTTTT | CASSQGVGQGATGELFF
NA | TRBD1 | 13 | TRBJ1-1 | TRBV7-9 | TGTGCCAGCAGTCTCGACAGGGGGCGCCTGGCTTTCTTT | CASSLDRGRLAFF
NA | TRBD1 | 14 | TRBJ2-5 | TRBV5-1 | TGCGCCAGCAGCTGGACCGGGACAGAAGAGACCCAGTACTTC | CASSWTGTEETQYF
NA | NA | 13 | TRBJ2-7 | TRBV21-1 | TGTGCCTTGAGGGCTAGCGGGAACTACGAGCAGTACTTC | CALRASGNYEQYF
NA | TRBD1 | 14 | TRBJ2-7 | TRBV30 | TGTGCCTGGAGTCCCGGGGACAGGGCATACGAGCAGTACTTC | CAWSPGDRAYEQYF
NA | NA | 13 | TRBJ1-2 | TRBV5-1 | TGCGCCAGCAGCTTGGAGGCAGACATTGGCTACACCTTC | CASSLEADIGYTF
NA | TRBD1 | 15 | TRBJ2-2 | TRBV24-1 | TGTGCCACCTCCGGGACAGGGGGTAACACCGGGGAGCTGTTTTTT | CATSGTGGNTGELFF
NA | TRBD1 | 14 | TRBJ2-3 | TRBV19 | TGTGCCAGTAAAATCAGGGGGCTGACAGATACGCAGTATTTT | CASKIRGLTDTQYF
NA | TRBD1 | 15 | TRBJ2-2 | TRBV4-2 | TGTGCCAGCAGCCCTAGACAGGGTTATTCCGGGGAGCTGTTTTTT | CASSPRQGYSGELFF
NA | NA | 17 | TRBJ1-5 | TRBV6-6 | TGTGCCAGCAGCCGAAACGCGGGACCCCTCGCGCAATGGGCCCAGCATTTT | CASSRNAGPLAQWAQHF
NA | NA | 16 | TRBJ2-5 | TRBV19 | TGTGCCAGTAGGGCCGGTCGGGGGGCGTTCCAAGAGACCCAGTACTTC | CASRAGRGAFQETQYF
NA | NA | 15 | TRBJ1-2 | TRBV5-1 | TGCGCCAGCAGCTCCTCAGATCCCCTTAACTATGGCTACACCTTC | CASSSSDPLNYGYTF
few | NA | 15 | TRBJ1-5 | TRBV20-1 | TGCAGTGCTAGTGAGGGGCCTTATAGCAATCAGCCCCAGCATTTT | CSASEGPYSNQPQHF
NA | TRBD1 | 16 | TRBJ1-2 | TRBV7-9 | TGTGCCAGCAGCCAAACCGGACAGGGGCGCAGCTATGGCTACACCTTC | CASSQTGQGRSYGYTF
NA | TRBD2 | 15 | TRBJ2-7 | TRBV6-2/TRBV6-3 | TGTGCCAGCAGTTACAGTCTAGCGGGAGCAAACGAGCAGTACTTC | CASSYSLAGANEQYF
NA | NA | 13 | TRBJ1-1 | TRBV12-3/TRBV12-4 | TGTGCCAGCAGAACAGGGTTTGACACTGAAGCTTTCTTT | CASRTGFDTEAFF
once | TRBD2 | 19 | TRBJ2-2 | TRBV15 | TGTGCCACCAGCAGAGATTATACGAGCGGGAAGGCCAAACGCGGGGAGCTGTTTTTT | CATSRDYTSGKAKRGELFF
once | NA | 13 | TRBJ2-7 | TRBV5-1 | TGCGCCAGCAGCTTAACAGGGCTCTACGAGCAGTACTTC | CASSLTGLYEQYF
NA | NA | 16 | TRBJ1-6 | TRBV4-1 | TGCGCCAGCAGCCCAGGCAGGCAGACCAATAATTCACCCCTCCACTTT | CASSPGRQTNNSPLHF
NA | NA | 14 | TRBJ2-6 | TRBV18 | TGTGCCAGCTCGAAGAGTTCTGGGGCCAACGTCCTGACTTTC | CASSKSSGANVLTF
NA | NA | 16 | TRBJ1-2 | TRBV18 | TGTGCCAGCTCAAGTGGGCGCCAGGAGGCGGTGAACGGCTACACCTTC | CASSSGRQEAVNGYTF
NA | NA | 17 | TRBJ2-1 | TRBV18 | TGTGCCAGCTCACCACCAGTGGGACAACCCACCTACAATGAGCAGTTCTTC | CASSPPVGQPTYNEQFF
NA | NA | 16 | TRBJ1-3 | TRBV9 | TGTGCCAGCAGCGCGGGACACCTGACCTCTGGAAACACCATATATTTT | CASSAGHLTSGNTIYF
NA | NA | 13 | TRBJ1-4 | TRBV12-3/TRBV12-4 | TGTGCCAGCAGTTTCGGGGGGGGTGAAAAACTGTTTTTT | CASSFGGGEKLFF
NA | NA | 15 | TRBJ1-4 | TRBV18 | TGTGCCAGCTCACCAAGGGGCAGCTATAATGAAAAACTGTTTTTT | CASSPRGSYNEKLFF
NA | NA | 18 | TRBJ2-7 | TRBV4-1 | TGCGCCAGCAGCCGCACAGAGGGTGGGGGGGCAAATTCCTACGAGCAGTACTTC | CASSRTEGGGANSYEQYF
NA | NA | 16 | TRBJ1-3 | TRBV2 | TGTGCCAGCAGCTACTCTGGGCCCTCGCCTGGAAACACCATATATTTT | CASSYSGPSPGNTIYF
NA | TRBD1 | 13 | TRBJ2-7 | TRBV23-1 | TGCGCCAGCAGTCGGATGACAGGGGGGGAGCAGTACTTC | CASSRMTGGEQYF
NA | TRBD1 | 15 | TRBJ1-5 | TRBV4-2 | TGTGCCAGCAGACCTGAAACAGGGGCCAATCAGCCCCAGCATTTT | CASRPETGANQPQHF
once | NA | 15 | TRBJ2-7 | TRBV28 | TGTGCCAGCAGCCTAAGCGGGTTGGCAACCTACGAGCAGTACTTC | CASSLSGLATYEQYF
NA | NA | 15 | TRBJ2-1 | TRBV5-6 | TGTGCCAGCAGCCGGGGGGCGGACTACTTGAATGAGCAGTTCTTC | CASSRGADYLNEQFF
NA | NA | 15 | TRBJ1-2 | TRBV7-9 | TGTGCCAGCAGCTTTGTGGGACTTACTAACTATGGCTACACCTTC | CASSFVGLTNYGYTF
NA | TRBD1 | 16 | TRBJ1-4 | TRBV19 | TGTGCCAGTAGTATCGATACAGGGGGCGGAGGGGAAAAACTGTTTTTT | CASSIDTGGGGEKLFF
NA | TRBD2 | 15 | TRBJ2-1 | TRBV7-2 | TGTGCCAGCAGCTTAGACGGGAGGGCCTACAATGAGCAGTTCTTC | CASSLDGRAYNEQFF
NA | NA | 15 | TRBJ2-7 | TRBV28 | TGTGCCAGCAGTTACGCGTTGAGGAGGACCGACGAGCAGTACTTC | CASSYALRRTDEQYF
NA | NA | 15 | TRBJ2-1 | TRBV5-1 | TGCGCCAGCAGCTTTGTGGCAGGGGTGGACAATGAGCAGTTCTTC | CASSFVAGVDNEQFF
few | NA | 14 | TRBJ2-7 | TRBV5-3 | TGTGCCAGAATCACAAGCGGCGCCTCCTACGAGCAGTACTTC | CARITSGASYEQYF
NA | TRBD2 | 17 | TRBJ2-3 | TRBV5-1 | TGCGCCAGCAGCTGGGGGACTAGCGGGAGCCGCACAGATACGCAGTATTTT | CASSWGTSGSRTDTQYF
NA | NA | 15 | TRBJ2-7 | TRBV11-2 | TGTGCCAGCAGCTTAGGAGGGGGGGGCCTCTACGAGCAGTACTTC | CASSLGGGGLYEQYF